The clone carrying this T cell receptor (beta chain) appeared a few times. No antigen is known for it. The data originate from a study of blood T cells in healthy people across ages. With a J-beta primer mix and a sample-barcoded 5' primer, a second PCR ran roughly 6 to 11 cycles. TCRdb recomputed calls from the 5' RACE reads with MiXCR, one row per CDR3 protein. This table has 1.5 million to 2 million distinct CDR3 sequences, roughly 30% appearing once. Regarding the study as a whole: In long-lived donors, naive CD4+ cell counts and diversity exceeded those of aged donors.

This CDR3 has 17 amino acids. Trimming stripped 1 base from V and 6 bases from J, with 19 bases between. The germline gives CDR1 SGHVS, CDR2 FQNEAQ. The specimen was blood. The receptor's source is a woman younger than 45 in good health. The J gene is TRBJ1-5, the V gene TRBV7-8; D remains ambiguous. CDR3 protein: CASSLDPRGLAGQPQHF. CDR3 DNA: TGTGCCAGCAGCTTAGACCCCCGAGGTTTAGCGGGTCAGCCCCAGCATTTT.